The source of this T cell receptor (beta chain) is a study of cytomegalovirus exposure and HLA in healthy donors. Regarding the study as a whole: A later analysis showed that HLA-associated TCR beta chains had undergone more clonal expansion than equally common others. A later analysis revealed that TCR association rates differed between HLA loci, peaking at DRB1 and bottoming out at HLA-C.

PCR employed 60 Vbeta and 13 Jbeta primers. The assay was immunoSEQ multiplex PCR, and TCRdb's table has in-frame clones only and misses some. The sample holds approximately 210,000 clones, 82% seen once. Concerning this clone: As yet, its antigen is unknown.

The germline gives CDR1 LGHNA, CDR2 YNFKEQ. The CDR3 runs to 13 residues. The V gene end was trimmed by 6 bases and the J gene end by 8 bases; junction bases not matched to a gene: 9. The chain combines TRBV4-2 with TRBJ1-2; 7 nucleotides align to TRBD1. This TCR came from a middle-aged man in good health and CMV-seropositive. The sequencing input was PBMCs. CDR3 sequence (DNA): TGTGCCAGCAGGCAGGGCCCGACAGGGGGCTACACCTTC. Its protein is CASRQGPTGGYTF.